The 26 T cell receptor beta chains listed next were all sequenced from one sample in a study of T cell repertoires in cytomegalovirus infection. TCRdb recomputed calls from the reads with MiXCR, one row per CDR3 protein. The data hold just under 550,000 distinct CDR3 sequences, with 26% observed a single time. Sequencing was performed on PBMCs. These receptor sequences come from a human donor in good health (CMV status not recorded). Some clones in this sample may be carry-over from other donors' samples.

This clonotype was seen a handful of times. The V call is TRBV10-3, the J call TRBJ2-1; the match to TRBD1 covers 7 bases. Germline CDR1 reads ENHRY; CDR2 reads SYGVKD. The CDR3 has 17 amino acids. With 8 bases clipped from V and 2 bases from J, the junction kept 15 bases outside the gene matches. The CDR3 loop is CAIDDTGEGAPYNEQFF. Here the CDR3 DNA reads TGTGCCATCGACGATACTGGAGAGGGGGCACCCTACAATGAGCAGTTCTTC.

This clonotype was detected many times. V usage is TRBV7-2 and J usage is TRBJ1-3; D is undetermined. CDR3 size: 15 residues. Germline CDR1 and CDR2: SGHTA and FQGNSA. V lost 1 base, J lost 0 bases, and 7 bases lay in between. The CDR3 is CASSLGAGSGNTIYF. Here the CDR3 DNA reads TGTGCCAGCAGCTTAGGGGCGGGCTCTGGAAACACCATATATTTT.

There are many counts of this clonotype. V is TRBV7-2 and J is TRBJ1-2; D not resolved. The V and J ends lost 5 bases and 3 bases respectively, with 16 bases between them. The CDR3 contains 15 residues. Germline loops: CDR1 SGHTA, CDR2 FQGNSA. The CDR3 DNA follows: TGTGCCAGCAGCCCCCCAGGACGAGCTGACTATGGCTACACCTTC. Translating gives CASSPPGRADYGYTF.

This clonotype came up a few times. The CDR3 region has the DNA TGTGCCAGCAGAGGGACTAGCCTAGATACGCAGTATTTT. This encodes CASRGTSLDTQYF. This chain joins TRBV6-2 or TRBV6-3 and TRBJ2-3; TRBD2 matches 9 bases. The CDR3 consists of 13 residues. Germline V CDR1 and CDR2: MNHEY, SVGEGT. Germline trimming cut 6 bases from V and 5 bases from J; bases unmatched to any gene: 3.

This clonotype has just a few counts. The chain has TRBV27 and TRBJ1-5, with D tentatively TRBD1 (6 bases). The germline V gene has CDR1 MNHEY and CDR2 SMNVEV (reference sequence). With 5 bases removed from V and 3 bases from J, the gap between germline ends came to 11 bases. The CDR3 totals 14 residues. CDR3 in amino acids: CASSRQANNQPQHF. CDR3 sequence (DNA): TGTGCCAGCAGTCGACAGGCGAACAATCAGCCCCAGCATTTT.

The chain couples TRBV6-1 to TRBJ1-1; D is uncertain. The ends were cut back, 3 bases at V and 3 bases at J, with 11 bases in the middle. The CDR3 loop spans 14 amino acids. Germline values: CDR1 MNHNS, CDR2 SASEGT. As DNA, the CDR3 is TGTGCCAGCAGTGAGATAGGGTGGGACACTGAAGCTTTCTTT. This encodes CASSEIGWDTEAFF.

This clonotype was seen more than once but under ten times. The chain uses TRBV14 and TRBJ1-2, with 10 bases matching TRBD1. The germline V gene has CDR1 SGHDN and CDR2 FVKESK. The CDR3 contains 15 residues. After removal of 4 bases from V and 9 bases from J, the junction contained 11 bases not matched to a gene. The CDR3 reads CASSRPGTGVESYTF. CDR3 DNA: TGTGCCAGCAGCCGTCCCGGGACAGGGGTTGAGAGCTACACCTTC.

This clonotype occurred a few times. The J gene is TRBJ1-5, the V gene TRBV6-1; D perhaps matches TRBD1 (6 bases). Trimming removed 3 bases at V and 2 bases at J, with 14 bases between. From germline, CDR1 is MNHNS and CDR2 SASEGT. This CDR3 is 16 amino acids long. The CDR3 region is CASSDRRGRGNQPQHF. CDR3 coding DNA: TGTGCCAGCAGTGATCGCAGGGGCAGAGGCAATCAGCCCCAGCATTTT.

The chain couples TRBV7-9 to TRBJ2-1, with 7 bases that match TRBD1. The CDR3 length is 16 residues. Germline trimming cut 5 bases from V and 3 bases from J; bases unmatched to any gene: 10. Germline CDR1 and CDR2: SEHNR and FQNEAQ (reference sequence). The CDR3 region has the DNA TGTGCCAGCAGCCACCTGGGACAGAAGTACTACAATGAGCAGTTCTTC. Translated, it gives CASSHLGQKYYNEQFF.

V usage is TRBV29-1 and J usage is TRBJ2-5; the D is unclear. The V gene's germline CDR1 is SQVTM and CDR2 ANQGSEA. The CDR3 is made up of 12 amino acids. V lost 5 bases to trimming and J lost 1 base, with 8 bases between them. CDR3 coding DNA: TGCAGCGTTACCCGGGCCCAAGAGACCCAGTACTTC. Translated, it gives CSVTRAQETQYF.

This clonotype was counted between two and nine times. This chain links TRBV4-3 with TRBJ1-4; D remains unclear. Germline loops: CDR1 LGHNA, CDR2 YSLEER. The CDR3 spans 15 residues. V lost 6 bases to trimming and J lost 0 bases, with 11 bases between them. In DNA form, the CDR3 reads TGCGCCAGCAGTGTGCGAGCGGCAACTAATGAAAAACTGTTTTTT. Translating it yields CASSVRAATNEKLFF.

This clonotype was recorded many times. The rearrangement uses TRBV7-8 and TRBJ1-6; D is ambiguous. V was cut by 2 bases and J by 13 bases, with 15 bases left in between. CDR3 length: 14 amino acids. Germline loops: CDR1 SGHVS, CDR2 FQNEAQ. The CDR3 reads CASSLNPTQRPLHF. The CDR3 DNA sequence: TGTGCCAGCAGCTTAAACCCCACGCAGCGGCCCCTCCACTTT.

This clonotype has only a few counts. The chain combines TRBV20-1 with TRBJ1-5; 9 bases are a match to TRBD1. The CDR3 sequence is 16 residues long. CDR1 DFQATT and CDR2 SNEGSKA come from the germline V gene (reference sequence). The trim removed 3 bases at V and 4 bases at J, leaving 10 bases unmatched. CDR3 region: CSASPGQGWGNQPQHF. The CDR3 DNA is TGCAGTGCTAGCCCGGGACAGGGTTGGGGGAATCAGCCCCAGCATTTT.

This clonotype was seen once. This chain uses TRBV4-2 with TRBJ1-4; D is unclear. The CDR3 runs to 15 residues. Per germline, CDR1 LGHNA and CDR2 YNFKEQ. The V gene lost 1 base and the J gene lost 6 bases, with 12 bases spanning the gap. The CDR3 spells CASSQVGTEDEKLFF. The DNA for the CDR3 is TGTGCCAGCAGCCAAGTGGGAACCGAAGATGAAAAACTGTTTTTT.

The chain joins TRBV24-1 to TRBJ2-1, with a possible D match to TRBD2 (5 bases). Germline V gene lookup returns CDR1 KGHDR and CDR2 SFDVKD. CDR3 length: 11 residues. The V end lost 9 bases, the J end lost 13 bases, and 15 bases lay between the germline ends. This chain's CDR3 is CATQTNLRQFF. For the CDR3, the DNA is TGTGCCACCCAGACTAACCTGCGACAGTTCTTC.

For the CDR3, the DNA is TGTGCCAGCAGCCGATCATCCGGGACTAGCCCGAAAAAAACCTACGAGCAGTACTTC. Amino acid sequence: CASSRSSGTSPKKTYEQYF. The chain recombines TRBV7-9 with TRBJ2-7, with 9 bases matching TRBD2. The CDR3 length is 19 residues. Germline lookup yields CDR1 SEHNR and CDR2 FQNEAQ (reference sequence). V shed 5 bases and J 2 bases; nucleotides not matched to a gene: 19. Complete variable domain (other parts from reference TRBV7-9 and TRBJ2-7): DTGVSQNPRHKITKRGQNVTFRCDPISEHNRLYWYRQTLGQGPEFLTYFQNEAQLEKSRLLSDRFSAERPKGSFSTLEIQRTEQGDSAMYLCASSRSSGTSPKKTYEQYFGPGTRLTVT.

The CDR3 sequence: CASSSLRGMGNIQYF. The CDR3 region has the DNA TGTGCCAGCAGTTCCTTAAGGGGTATGGGGAACATTCAGTACTTC. J is TRBJ2-4 and V is TRBV27; possibly TRBD1 for D (5 bases). Trimming stripped 4 bases from V and 7 bases from J, with 17 bases between. The germline V gene has CDR1 MNHEY and CDR2 SMNVEV (reference sequence). The CDR3 contains 15 residues.

This clonotype was observed at least ten times. The rearrangement uses TRBV7-6 and TRBJ2-3; D is unresolved. Trimming shortened V by 5 bases and J by 4 bases, and 13 bases separated the two germline ends. The CDR3 consists of 14 residues. In germline, CDR1 is SGHVS, CDR2 FNYEAQ. The CDR3 here is CASSLRTVPDTQYF. The CDR3 DNA follows: TGTGCCAGCAGCCTACGCACTGTGCCAGATACGCAGTATTTT.

This clonotype occurred many times. The V gene is TRBV6-1, the J gene TRBJ1-2; no firm D call. The CDR3 contains 14 residues. Trimming left V 7 bases short and J 3 bases short, with 15 bases between. The germline CDR1 and CDR2 sequences are MNHNS and SASEGT. In nucleotides, the CDR3 is TGTGCCAGCACCCCGGCGACCGGAGACTATGGCTACACCTTC. This sequence encodes CASTPATGDYGYTF.

The V call is TRBV28, the J call TRBJ1-4; the match to TRBD1 covers 11 bases. Germline CDR1 MDHEN, CDR2 SYDVKM. This CDR3 is built from 15 residues. Germline trimming cut 5 bases from V and 8 bases from J; bases unmatched to any gene: 7. CDR3 protein: CASSIGTGGTEKLFF. Written as DNA, the CDR3 is TGTGCCAGCAGTATCGGGACAGGGGGGACGGAAAAACTGTTTTTT. Variable domain in full (rest from reference TRBV28 and TRBJ1-4): DVKVTQSSRYLVKRTGEKVFLECVQDMDHENMFWYRQDPGLGLRLIYFSYDVKMKEKGDIPEGYSVSREKKERFSLILESASTNQTSMYLCASSIGTGGTEKLFFGSGTQLSVL.

J is TRBJ2-2 and V is TRBV4-1, with D possibly TRBD2 on 6 matching bases. This CDR3 is built from 17 residues. Trimming left V 0 bases short and J 0 bases short, with 11 bases between. Germline V CDR1 and CDR2: MGHRA, YSYEKL. The CDR3 loop is CASSQDRTGANTGELFF. Written as DNA, the CDR3 is TGCGCCAGCAGCCAAGATCGGACGGGGGCGAACACCGGGGAGCTGTTTTTT.

This chain uses TRBV7-4 with TRBJ1-4; D is possibly TRBD1 (5 bases). Germline values: CDR1 SGHVT, CDR2 SQSDAQ. The CDR3 is 17 amino acids. V was clipped by 5 bases and J by 0 bases, with 16 bases between them. The CDR3 loop reads CASSAWGRTATNEKLFF. The CDR3 coding sequence is TGTGCCAGCAGCGCCTGGGGACGTACCGCAACTAATGAAAAACTGTTTTTT.

The table lists this clonotype with a few counts. This chain uses TRBV14 with TRBJ1-6; TRBD1 matches 11 bases. CDR3 length: 17 amino acids. The J segment lost 9 bases and the V segment lost 2 bases, leaving 9 bases of the junction unmatched. The germline V gene encodes CDR1 SGHDN and CDR2 FVKESK. The CDR3 DNA reads as TGTGCCAGCAGCCAAATCCGGGACAGGGGGTATCTTTCACCCCTCCACTTT. Its protein product is CASSQIRDRGYLSPLHF.

J is TRBJ2-7 and V is TRBV20-1; D is uncertain. The V end lost 3 bases, the J end lost 0 bases, and 21 bases lay between the germline ends. The CDR3 is 17 amino acids. CDR1 is DFQATT, CDR2 SNEGSKA, per germline (reference sequence). CDR3 region: CSASKIKLVIYSYEQYF. In DNA, the CDR3 is TGCAGTGCTAGCAAAATTAAGTTAGTGATTTACTCCTACGAGCAGTACTTC.

The V gene is TRBV13, the J gene TRBJ1-5; D not resolved. Trimming left V 0 bases short and J 1 base short, with 10 bases between. The CDR3 has 16 amino acids. CDR1 is PRHDT, CDR2 FYEKMQ, per germline (reference sequence). CDR3 sequence reads: CASSLGAGSSNQPQHF. The CDR3 coding sequence is TGTGCCAGCAGCTTAGGAGCGGGGTCGAGCAATCAGCCCCAGCATTTT. Full variable domain (missing parts from reference TRBV13 and TRBJ1-5): AAGVIQSPRHLIKEKRETATLKCYPIPRHDTVYWYQQGPGQDPQFLISFYEKMQSDKGSIPDRFSAQQFSDYHSELNMSSLELGDSALYFCASSLGAGSSNQPQHFGDGTRLSIL.

This clonotype turned up a few times. The chain combines TRBV9 with TRBJ2-1; D is possibly TRBD2 (5 bases). V was shortened by 2 bases and J by 9 bases, with 12 bases between the two germline ends. The CDR3 spans 13 residues. Germline CDR1 SGDLS, CDR2 YYNGEE. CDR3 sequence (DNA): TGTGCCAGCAGCGTGATTGAGGGAGCTGAGCAGTTCTTC. This gives the protein CASSVIEGAEQFF.